What follows are 4 T cell receptor beta chains derived from one specimen sequenced in a study of response to subunit inactivated influenza vaccine. TCRdb used MiXCR to reprocess the RT-PCR reads, holding one entry per CDR3 protein. In the table there are about 800,000 distinct CDR3 sequences, about 20% of which are singletons. The sequencing used PBMCs from blood, collected around 5 days after vaccination. These receptor sequences come from a man between 50 and 59 years old who received an inactivated influenza vaccine.

In its sample, this clonotype was seen many times. J is TRBJ2-7 and V is TRBV6-1; possible D gene TRBD1, 6 bases. Trimming shortened V by 6 bases and J by 3 bases, and 15 bases separated the two germline ends. This CDR3 has 14 amino acids. CDR1 and CDR2 (germline): MNHNS, SASEGT. Here the CDR3 DNA reads TGTGCCAGCAGCACCCAACAGGGTATCTACGAGCAGTACTTC. It translates to CASSTQQGIYEQYF.

The V gene is TRBV7-2, the J gene TRBJ1-6; the D is unclear. The germline gives CDR1 SGHTA, CDR2 FQGNSA. V dropped 0 bases and J dropped 1 base, with 10 bases sitting between them. The CDR3 is 17 residues long. The CDR3 nucleotides read TGTGCCAGCAGCTTAGCTCTGGGTACATCCTATAATTCACCCCTCCACTTT. This codes for CASSLALGTSYNSPLHF.

A remark on this clonotype: Since a much larger clone is just one base distant, this may be a read error. The rearrangement joins TRBV5-1 to TRBJ2-7; D is perhaps TRBD2 (6 bases). V gave up 0 bases and J gave up 3 bases, with 19 bases separating them. This CDR3 contains 17 residues. Germline assignment: CDR1 SGHRS and CDR2 YFSETQ. The CDR3 coding sequence is TGCGCCAGCAGCTTGGGGTTCTACGGGGGTATCGGCTACGAGCAGTACTTC. Residues: CASSLGFYGGIGYEQYF.

This clonotype was recorded a few times. The gene calls are TRBV4-3 and TRBJ2-1, with 9 bases matching TRBD1. Germline lookup yields CDR1 LGHNA and CDR2 YSLEER. This CDR3 has 17 residues. After removal of 4 bases from V and 1 base from J, the junction contained 8 bases not matched to a gene. CDR3: CASSRHTGGASYNEQFF. The CDR3 DNA is TGCGCCAGCAGCCGGCACACAGGGGGCGCGTCCTACAATGAGCAGTTCTTC.